Reported below is one T cell receptor beta chain. The record originates from a study of blood T cell repertoires in COVID-19. As for the study in general: Nucleic acid was either cDNA or gDNA, and it came from T cells, B-cell-depleted T cells, or PBMCs.

Source study methods: Reference gene primer amplification in the assay estimated nucleated cell counts. Only in-frame clones appear in the TCRdb table, and some are missing; sequencing was by immunoSEQ multiplex PCR. That table supplies the V and J calls and clone size; D and trimming were determined from the DNA. The table lists some 95,000 clones, around 90% of them singletons. Trimming removed 2 bases from V and 3 bases from J, with 5 bases in between. Germline CDR1 and CDR2: SGHTA and FQGTGA. This CDR3 is built from 13 residues. The sequenced material came from peripheral blood. V and J are TRBV7-3 and TRBJ1-5; TRBD1 is a possible D gene (5 bases). The sequence was obtained from a man between 65 and 85 years old with acute or convalescent COVID-19. Written as DNA, the CDR3 is TGTGCCAGCAGCTTAGGGGCCAATCAGCCCCAGCATTTT. As protein: CASSLGANQPQHF.